This paragraph covers one T cell receptor (beta chain) sequence. Its antigen is not yet known. One base away there is no much larger clone; base qualities are not given. From a lookup of the germline V gene, CDR1 and CDR2 are KGHSH and LQKENI. The junction shows trimming of 3 bases on V and 0 bases on J, plus 12 bases between the germline ends. From cysteine to phenylalanine, the CDR3 is 16 amino acids long. Solely the CDR3 DNA is kept, with 48 bases framed from the first base. This sample is part of a study of blood T cell repertoires in COVID-19 (dated by TCRdb to 2018 to 2020). Looking at the study overall: Samples covering the acute and convalescent phases of COVID-19 were provided by collaborators in the United States, Italy and Spain. Nearly every sample came with metadata listing a de-identified subject ID, COVID-19 status, age in years and sex. The repertoires were released in a freely available public database intended as a resource for research on the immune response to SARS-CoV-2. The prospective study material was composed of cDNA or gDNA derived from T cells, B-cell-depleted T cells, or PBMCs. Deeply sampled blood TCRbeta repertoires from subjects exposed to, actively infected with, or recovered from COVID-19 were included in the dataset. Where available, HLA class I and class II types were taken from metadata supplied by the sample provider and were not determined by assay-based typing. Samples came from the ongoing ImmuneRACE study (first 160 participants) plus 1,254 subjects from 6 global collaborators.

One collaborating source in Seattle enrolled patients while the patients were actively infected and followed the patients over time throughout the course of disease. Whole blood was collected in K2EDTA tubes by collaborating institutions according to the institutions' own protocols. Collaborator samples were shipped for TCRbeta analysis as frozen whole blood, isolated PBMCs, or DNA extracted from either sample type. Results the study describes overall, beyond this receptor: How much clinical and demographic metadata was included differed by source and by participant, and the metadata was provided uncurated.

The immunoSEQ Assay, a bias-controlled multiplex PCR, was used to amplify TCRbeta CDR3 regions from genomic DNA. The source study handled its data this way. Nucleated cell counts per sample were estimated from amplification of reference gene primers within the assay. Sequence reads were collapsed and filtered to measure the absolute abundance of every unique TCRbeta CDR3 rearrangement. For each sample, productive Simpson clonality was calculated as the square root of Simpson's diversity index over productive rearrangements. TCRdb obtained this table from immuneACCESS and retained in-frame rearrangements with V and J assigned. These tables miss some clones; where compared with another copy, unresolved V genes account for less than half of the shortfall, and the remainder is unexplained. V, J and clone size are taken as reported in that table, and D and trimming were inferred from the DNA itself. The sample contains around 340,000 clones, around 90% of them found a single time. Roughly 4% of the sample belongs to the ten largest clones.

The sequenced sample was peripheral blood. The chain joins TRBV18 to TRBJ2-1; the D gene cannot be resolved reliably. This sequence was found in a woman aged 55-70 years with COVID-19, enrolled during active disease. In nucleotides, the sequence is TGTGCCAGCTCACCCCTAGAAGCCCGCTCCTACAATGAGCAGTTCTTC. Its product reads: CASSPLEARSYNEQFF.